This TCR beta chain was sequenced for a study of shared clonotypes between healthy human individuals. Positive CCR7 selection of CD45RO-negative cells yielded the naive CD8 cells, and terminally differentiated effector memory CD45RA+ cells were excluded. Study conclusions and caveats: Estimated richness was generally greater in naive than memory subsets. It was the non-shared clonotypes that had lower generation probabilities than clonotypes shared by all four donors.

Trimming took 3 bases from V and 0 from J, leaving 17 bases between them. CDR1 and CDR2 from the germline V gene are LNHDA and SQIVND (reference sequence). The CDR3 consists of 17 residues. The table came from immunoSEQ multiplex PCR; TCRdb's copy has only in-frame clones and leaves some out. The sample shows hundreds of thousands of clones, 95% to 97% of them seen only once. Comments on this clone: The antigen is unknown.

The receptor's source is a man in his thirties or forties in good health. Sequencing used naive CD8+ T cells sorted from blood. The chain uses TRBV19 and TRBJ2-5; no definite D call. The CDR3 protein is CASSILIGDDNQETQYF. CDR3 sequence (DNA): TGTGCCAGTAGTATCTTAATAGGAGACGATAACCAAGAGACCCAGTACTTC.